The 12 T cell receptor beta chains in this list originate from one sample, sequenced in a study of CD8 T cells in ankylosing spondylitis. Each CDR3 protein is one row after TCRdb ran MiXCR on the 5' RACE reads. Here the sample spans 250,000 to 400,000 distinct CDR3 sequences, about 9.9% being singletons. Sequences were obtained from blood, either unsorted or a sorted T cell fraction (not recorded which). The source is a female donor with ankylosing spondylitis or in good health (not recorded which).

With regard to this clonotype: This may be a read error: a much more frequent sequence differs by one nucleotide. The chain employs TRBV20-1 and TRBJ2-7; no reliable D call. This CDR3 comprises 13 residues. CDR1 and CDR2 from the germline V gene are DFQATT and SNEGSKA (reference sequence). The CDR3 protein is CGARWSSSYEQYF. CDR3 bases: TGCGGTGCTAGATGGAGCAGCTCCTACGAGCAGTACTTC.

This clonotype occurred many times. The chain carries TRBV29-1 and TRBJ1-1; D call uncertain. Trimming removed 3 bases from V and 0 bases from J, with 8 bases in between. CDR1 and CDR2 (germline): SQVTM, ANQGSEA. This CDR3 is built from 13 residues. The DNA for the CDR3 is TGCAGCGTTGAGGGCACCATGAACACTGAAGCTTTCTTT. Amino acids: CSVEGTMNTEAFF.

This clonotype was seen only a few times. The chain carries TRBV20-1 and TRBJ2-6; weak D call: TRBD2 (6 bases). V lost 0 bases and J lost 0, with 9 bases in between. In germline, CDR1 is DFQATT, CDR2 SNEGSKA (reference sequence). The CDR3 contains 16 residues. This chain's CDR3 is CSARDRRDSGANVLTF. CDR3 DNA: TGCAGTGCTAGAGATAGGAGGGACTCTGGGGCCAACGTCCTGACTTTC.

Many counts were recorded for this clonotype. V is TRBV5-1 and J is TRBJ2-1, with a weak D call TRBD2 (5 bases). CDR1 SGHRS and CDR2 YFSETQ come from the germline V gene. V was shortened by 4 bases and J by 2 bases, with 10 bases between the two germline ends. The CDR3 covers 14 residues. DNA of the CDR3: TGCGCCAGCAGCAAAGCCGGGACCTACAATGAGCAGTTCTTC. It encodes CASSKAGTYNEQFF.

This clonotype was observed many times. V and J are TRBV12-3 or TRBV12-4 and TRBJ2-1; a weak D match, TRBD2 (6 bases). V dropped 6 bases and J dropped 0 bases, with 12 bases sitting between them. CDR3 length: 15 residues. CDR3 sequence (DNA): TGTGCCAGCAGCCCTGGGACTGCCTCCTACAATGAGCAGTTCTTC. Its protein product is CASSPGTASYNEQFF.

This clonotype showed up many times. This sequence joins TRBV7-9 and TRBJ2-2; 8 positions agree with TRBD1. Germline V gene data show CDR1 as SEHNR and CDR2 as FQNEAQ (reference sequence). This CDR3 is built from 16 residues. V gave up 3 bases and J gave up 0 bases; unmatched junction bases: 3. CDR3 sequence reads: CASSFWTGPNTGELFF. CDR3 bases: TGTGCCAGCAGCTTCTGGACAGGGCCGAACACCGGGGAGCTGTTTTTT.

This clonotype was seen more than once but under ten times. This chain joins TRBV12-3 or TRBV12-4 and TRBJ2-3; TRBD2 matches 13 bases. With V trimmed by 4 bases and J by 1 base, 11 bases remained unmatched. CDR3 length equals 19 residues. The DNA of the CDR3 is TGTGCCAGCAGTTCGAGTCGTACTAGCGGGGGGGCGGGCACAGATACGCAGTATTTT. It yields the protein CASSSSRTSGGAGTDTQYF.

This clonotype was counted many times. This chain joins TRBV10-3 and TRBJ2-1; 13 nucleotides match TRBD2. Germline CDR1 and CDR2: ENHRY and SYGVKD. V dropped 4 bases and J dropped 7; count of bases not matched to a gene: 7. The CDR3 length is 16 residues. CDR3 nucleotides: TGTGCCATCAGTGGCTGGACTAGCGGGAGTGAAAATGAGCAGTTCTTC. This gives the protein CAISGWTSGSENEQFF.

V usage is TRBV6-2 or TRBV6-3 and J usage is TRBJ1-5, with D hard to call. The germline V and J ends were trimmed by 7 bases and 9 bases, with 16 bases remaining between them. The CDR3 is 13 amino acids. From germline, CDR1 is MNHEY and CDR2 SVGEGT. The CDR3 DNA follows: TGTGCCAGCACCAACAATGGGCAGCTGCCCCAGCATTTT. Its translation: CASTNNGQLPQHF.

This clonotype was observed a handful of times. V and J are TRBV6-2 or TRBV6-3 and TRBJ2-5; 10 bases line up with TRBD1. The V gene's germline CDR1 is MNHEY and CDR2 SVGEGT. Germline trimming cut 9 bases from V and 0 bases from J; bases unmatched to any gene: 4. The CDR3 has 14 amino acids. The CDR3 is CASGQGVYQETQYF. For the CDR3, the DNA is TGTGCCAGTGGACAGGGGGTATACCAAGAGACCCAGTACTTC.

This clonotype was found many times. The CDR3 here is CASRPQGAGSPLHF. The CDR3 nucleotides are TGTGCCAGCAGACCTCAGGGGGCAGGTTCACCCCTCCACTTT. This chain uses TRBV27 with TRBJ1-6; 8 nucleotides match TRBD1. V shed 6 bases and J 9 bases; nucleotides not matched to a gene: 7. The CDR3 is made up of 14 amino acids. CDR1 and CDR2 from the germline V gene are MNHEY and SMNVEV (reference sequence).

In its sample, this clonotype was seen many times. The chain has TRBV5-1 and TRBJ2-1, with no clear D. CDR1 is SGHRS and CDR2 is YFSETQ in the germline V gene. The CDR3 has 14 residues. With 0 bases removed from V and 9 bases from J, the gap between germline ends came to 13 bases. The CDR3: CASSLVSSGFEQFF. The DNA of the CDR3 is TGCGCCAGCAGCTTGGTCTCTTCCGGATTTGAGCAGTTCTTC.